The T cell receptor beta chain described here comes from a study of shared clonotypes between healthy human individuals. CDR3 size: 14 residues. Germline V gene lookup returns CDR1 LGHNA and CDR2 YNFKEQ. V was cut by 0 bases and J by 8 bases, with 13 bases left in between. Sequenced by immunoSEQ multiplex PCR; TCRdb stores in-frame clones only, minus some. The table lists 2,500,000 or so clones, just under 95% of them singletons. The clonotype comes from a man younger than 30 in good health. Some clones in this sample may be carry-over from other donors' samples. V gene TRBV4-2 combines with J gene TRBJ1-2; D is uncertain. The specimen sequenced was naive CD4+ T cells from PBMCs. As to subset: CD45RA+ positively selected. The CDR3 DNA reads TGTGCCAGCAGCCAAGAGGCAGCCCGTCAAGGCTACACCTTC. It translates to CASSQEAARQGYTF.